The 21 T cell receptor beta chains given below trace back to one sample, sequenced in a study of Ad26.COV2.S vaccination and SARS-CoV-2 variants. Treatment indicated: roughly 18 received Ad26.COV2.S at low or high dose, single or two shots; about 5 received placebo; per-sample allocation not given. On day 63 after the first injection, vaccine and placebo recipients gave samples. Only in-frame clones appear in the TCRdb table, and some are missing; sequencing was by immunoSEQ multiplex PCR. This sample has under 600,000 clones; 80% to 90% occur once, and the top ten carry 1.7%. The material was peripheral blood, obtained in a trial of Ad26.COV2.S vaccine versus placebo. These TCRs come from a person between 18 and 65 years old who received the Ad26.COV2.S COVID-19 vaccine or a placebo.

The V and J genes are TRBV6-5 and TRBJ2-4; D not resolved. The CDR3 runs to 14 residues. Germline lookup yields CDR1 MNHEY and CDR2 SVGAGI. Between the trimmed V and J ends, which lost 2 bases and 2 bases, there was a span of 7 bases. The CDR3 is CASSYVGTKNIQYF. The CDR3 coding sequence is TGTGCCAGCAGTTACGTGGGAACCAAAAACATTCAGTACTTC.

In nucleotides, the CDR3 is TGTGCCAGCAGCAGAGGTAGCGGGAGTCTTGACGGGGAGCTGTTTTTT. Its translation: CASSRGSGSLDGELFF. The chain carries TRBV11-3 and TRBJ2-2; 9 bases are a match to TRBD2. The CDR3 is 16 residues long. Per germline, CDR1 SGHNT and CDR2 YENEEA. Trimming cost V 5 bases and J 7 bases; bases outside gene matches: 11.

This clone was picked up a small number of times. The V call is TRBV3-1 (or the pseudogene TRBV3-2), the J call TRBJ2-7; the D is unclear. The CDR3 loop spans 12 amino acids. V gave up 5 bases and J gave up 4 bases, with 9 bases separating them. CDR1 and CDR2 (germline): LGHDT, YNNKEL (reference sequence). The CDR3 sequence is CASSRNEYEQYF. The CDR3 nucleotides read TGTGCCAGCAGCAGAAACGAGTACGAGCAGTACTTC.

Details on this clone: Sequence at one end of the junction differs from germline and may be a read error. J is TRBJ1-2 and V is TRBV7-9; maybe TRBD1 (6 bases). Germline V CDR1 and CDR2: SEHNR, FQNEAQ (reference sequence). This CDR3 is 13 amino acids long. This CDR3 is CASSAPPRDNYFF. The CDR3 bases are TGTGCCAGCAGCGCGCCGCCACGGGACAATTATTTCTTC. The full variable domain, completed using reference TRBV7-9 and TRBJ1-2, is DTGVSQNPRHKITKRGQNVTFRCDPISEHNRLYWYRQTLGQGPEFLTYFQNEAQLEKSRLLSDRFSAERPKGSFSTLEIQRTEQGDSAMYLCASSAPPRDNYFFGSGTRLTVV.

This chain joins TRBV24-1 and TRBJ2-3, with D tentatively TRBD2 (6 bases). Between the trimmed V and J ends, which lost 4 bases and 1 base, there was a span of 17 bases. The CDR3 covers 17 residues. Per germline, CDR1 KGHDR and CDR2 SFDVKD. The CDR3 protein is CATSDRTRDSGTDTQYF. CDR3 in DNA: TGTGCCACCAGTGACCGGACCCGGGACTCTGGCACAGATACGCAGTATTTT.

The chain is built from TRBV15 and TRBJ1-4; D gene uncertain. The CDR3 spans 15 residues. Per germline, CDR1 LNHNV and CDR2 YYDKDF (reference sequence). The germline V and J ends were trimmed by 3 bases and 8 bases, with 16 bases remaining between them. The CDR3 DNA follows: TGTGCCACCAGCAGCCCTAGCGGGGTTGTGGAAAAACTGTTTTTT. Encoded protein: CATSSPSGVVEKLFF.

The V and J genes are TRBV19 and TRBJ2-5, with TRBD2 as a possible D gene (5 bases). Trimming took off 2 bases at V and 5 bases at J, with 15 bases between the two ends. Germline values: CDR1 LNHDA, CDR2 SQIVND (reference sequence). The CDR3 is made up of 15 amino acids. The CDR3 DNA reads TGTGCCAGTAGTATATCGGCAGGCGGGTGGGAGACCCAGTACTTC. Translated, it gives CASSISAGGWETQYF. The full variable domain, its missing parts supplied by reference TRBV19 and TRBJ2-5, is DGGITQSPKYLFRKEGQNVTLSCEQNLNHDAMYWYRQDPGQGLRLIYYSQIVNDFQKGDIAEGYSVSREKKESFPLTVTSAQKNPTAFYLCASSISAGGWETQYFGPGTRLLVL.

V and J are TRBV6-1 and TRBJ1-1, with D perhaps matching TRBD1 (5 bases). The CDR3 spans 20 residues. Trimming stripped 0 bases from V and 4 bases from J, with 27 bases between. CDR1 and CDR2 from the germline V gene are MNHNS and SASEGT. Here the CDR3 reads CASSEARLIHSSRGATEAFF. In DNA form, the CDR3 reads TGTGCCAGCAGTGAAGCGCGACTTATACATTCCTCGAGAGGGGCCACTGAAGCTTTCTTT.

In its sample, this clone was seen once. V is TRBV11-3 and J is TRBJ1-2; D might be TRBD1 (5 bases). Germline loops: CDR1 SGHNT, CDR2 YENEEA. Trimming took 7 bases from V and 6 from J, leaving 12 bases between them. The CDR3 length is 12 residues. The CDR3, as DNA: TGTGCCAGCACCGGGGGGGGACATGGCTACACCTTC. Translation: CASTGGGHGYTF. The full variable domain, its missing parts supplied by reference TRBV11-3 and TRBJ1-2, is EAGVVQSPRYKIIEKKQPVAFWCNPISGHNTLYWYLQNLGQGPELLIRYENEEAVDDSQLPKDRFSAERLKGVDSTLKIQPAELGDSAVYLCASTGGGHGYTFGSGTRLTVV.

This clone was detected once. This CDR3 reads CASTPTGTAYEQYF. CDR3 nucleotide sequence: TGTGCCAGCACCCCGACCGGGACAGCCTACGAGCAGTACTTC. The chain combines TRBV27 with TRBJ2-7; 7 bases match TRBD1. CDR1 MNHEY and CDR2 SMNVEV come from the germline V gene (reference sequence). The CDR3 has 14 residues. Germline trimming cut 7 bases from V and 2 bases from J; bases unmatched to any gene: 8.

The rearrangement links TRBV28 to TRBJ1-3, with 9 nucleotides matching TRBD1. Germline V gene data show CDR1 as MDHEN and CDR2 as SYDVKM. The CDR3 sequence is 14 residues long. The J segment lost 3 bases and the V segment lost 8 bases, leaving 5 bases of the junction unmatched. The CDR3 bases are TGTGCCAGCCAGGGACAGGGAAGTGGAAACACCATATATTTT. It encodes CASQGQGSGNTIYF.

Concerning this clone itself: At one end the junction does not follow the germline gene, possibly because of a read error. CDR3 loop: CASREGVLNTGELFF. The CDR3 region has the DNA TGTGCCAGCAGAGAAGGGGTCCTGAACACCGGGGAGCTGTTTTTT. The V gene is TRBV6-1, the J gene TRBJ2-2, with a possible D match to TRBD1 (5 bases). Germline assignment: CDR1 MNHNS and CDR2 SASEGT. The CDR3 is 15 amino acids.

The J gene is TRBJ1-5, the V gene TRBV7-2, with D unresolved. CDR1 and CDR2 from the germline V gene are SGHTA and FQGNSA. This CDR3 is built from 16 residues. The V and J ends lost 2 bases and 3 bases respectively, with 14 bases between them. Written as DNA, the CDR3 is TGTGCCAGCAGCTTACGTACACCCACGCTCAATCAGCCCCAGCATTTT. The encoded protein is CASSLRTPTLNQPQHF.

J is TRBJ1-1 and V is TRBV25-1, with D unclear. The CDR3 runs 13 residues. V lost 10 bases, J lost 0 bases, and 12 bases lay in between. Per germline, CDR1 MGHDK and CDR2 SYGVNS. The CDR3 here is CATASGMNTEAFF. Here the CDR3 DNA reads TGTGCCACCGCCTCGGGAATGAACACTGAAGCTTTCTTT.

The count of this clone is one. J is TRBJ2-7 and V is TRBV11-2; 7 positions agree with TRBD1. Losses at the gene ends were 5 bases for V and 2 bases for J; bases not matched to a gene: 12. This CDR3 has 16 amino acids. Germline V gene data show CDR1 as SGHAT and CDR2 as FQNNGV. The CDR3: CASSASTGMLAYEQYF. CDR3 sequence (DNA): TGTGCCAGCAGCGCCTCGACAGGGATGTTGGCCTACGAGCAGTACTTC.

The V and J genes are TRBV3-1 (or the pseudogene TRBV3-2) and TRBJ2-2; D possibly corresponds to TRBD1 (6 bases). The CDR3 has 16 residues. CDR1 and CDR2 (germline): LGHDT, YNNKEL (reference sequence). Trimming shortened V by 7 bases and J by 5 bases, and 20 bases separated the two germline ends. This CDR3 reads CASKKGRQVETGELFF. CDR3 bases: TGTGCCAGCAAAAAGGGAAGACAGGTTGAAACCGGGGAGCTGTTTTTT.

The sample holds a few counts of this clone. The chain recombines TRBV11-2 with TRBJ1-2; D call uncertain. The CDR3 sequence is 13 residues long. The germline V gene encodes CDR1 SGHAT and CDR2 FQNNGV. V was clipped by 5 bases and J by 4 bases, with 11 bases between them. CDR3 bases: TGTGCCAGCAGCCCTGACGGAACCTATGGCTACACCTTC. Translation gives CASSPDGTYGYTF.

The CDR3 nucleotides read TGTGCCAGCAGCGACTTTGGGGAAGAGACCCAGTACTTC. This encodes CASSDFGEETQYF. The rearrangement uses TRBV7-2 and TRBJ2-5; D not certain. Trimming shortened V by 5 bases and J by 3 bases, and 10 bases separated the two germline ends. This CDR3 spans 13 amino acids. The germline CDR1 and CDR2 sequences are SGHTA and FQGNSA.

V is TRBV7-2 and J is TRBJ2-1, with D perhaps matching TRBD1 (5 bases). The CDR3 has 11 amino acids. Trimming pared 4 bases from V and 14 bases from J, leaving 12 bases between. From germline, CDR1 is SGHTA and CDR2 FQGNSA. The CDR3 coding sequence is TGTGCCAGCAGCTACAGGAACAGGAAGTTCTTC. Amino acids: CASSYRNRKFF. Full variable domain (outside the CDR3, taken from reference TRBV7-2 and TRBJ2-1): GAGVSQSPSNKVTEKGKDVELRCDPISGHTALYWYRQSLGQGLEFLIYFQGNSAPDKSGLPSDRFSAERTGGSVSTLTIQRTQQEDSAVYLCASSYRNRKFFGPGTRLTVL.

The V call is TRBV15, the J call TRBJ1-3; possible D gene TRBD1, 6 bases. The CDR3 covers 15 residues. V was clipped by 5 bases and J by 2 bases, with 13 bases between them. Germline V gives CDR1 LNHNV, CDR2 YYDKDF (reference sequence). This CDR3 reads CATSEIRGPGNTIYF. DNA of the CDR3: TGTGCCACCAGCGAAATCAGGGGTCCTGGAAACACCATATATTTT.

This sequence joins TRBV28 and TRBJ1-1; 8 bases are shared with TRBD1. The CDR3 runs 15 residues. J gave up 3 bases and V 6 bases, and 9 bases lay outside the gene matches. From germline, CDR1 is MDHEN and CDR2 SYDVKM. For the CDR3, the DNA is TGTGCCAGCAGACGGACGGACAGGGAAGACACTGAAGCTTTCTTT. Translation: CASRRTDREDTEAFF.